This is a list of T cell receptor beta chains from one sample in a study of cytomegalovirus exposure and HLA in healthy donors. Clones were read by immunoSEQ multiplex PCR, and TCRdb kept only the in-frame ones, dropping some. The table shows about 54,000 clones, with 82% occurring only once. Specimen: PBMCs. The receptors here all came from a woman between 18 and 29 years old in good health and CMV-seronegative. Each CDR3 is given with its conserved first and last residue. The D gene is left open where the match is weak. Only part of the rows carry a size: once, few, many, or a class if the clone is expanded.

V gene,J gene,clone size,D gene,CDR3 DNA,CDR3 protein
TRBV25-1,TRBJ2-1,.,TRBD2,TGTGCCAGCAGAAAGACTAGCGGGAGGTTGAATGAGCAGTTCTTC,CASRKTSGRLNEQFF
TRBV5-1,TRBJ1-4,.,.,TGCGCCAGCCAGCAGGTGGGGGGGACAACTAATGAAAAACTGTTTTTT,CASQQVGGTTNEKLFF
TRBV2,TRBJ2-2,.,.,TGTGCCAGCAGCAGCGGAACCCCGAGGACCGGGGAGCTGTTTTTT,CASSSGTPRTGELFF
TRBV30,TRBJ2-2,.,TRBD2,TGTGCCTGGAGCTGGGGGCTAGCGGGAGTCGCGGGGGAGCTGTTTTTT,CAWSWGLAGVAGELFF
TRBV9,TRBJ2-1,.,TRBD2,TGTGCCAGCAGCCCAAAAGACTCGAGCGGGAGGGGTAATGAGCAGTTCTTC,CASSPKDSSGRGNEQFF
TRBV7-2,TRBJ2-1,.,TRBD2,TGTGCCAGCAGCTTAGGGAGCGGGAGTTATGAGCAGTTCTTC,CASSLGSGSYEQFF
TRBV11-2,TRBJ2-7,.,TRBD2,TGTGCCAGCAGCTTAGGACTAAGCGGGACCTACGAGCAGTACTTC,CASSLGLSGTYEQYF
TRBV7-9,TRBJ1-1,few,TRBD1,TGTGCCAGCAGGCCCCAAACAGGGGGGGGGACTGAAGCTTTCTTT,CASRPQTGGGTEAFF
TRBV28,TRBJ1-1,.,.,TGTGCCAGCTTAGGGGCAGGGCGTCTTATCACTGAAGCTTTCTTT,CASLGAGRLITEAFF
TRBV7-9,TRBJ2-5,.,TRBD2,TGTGCCAGCAGCCGGGGGACTAGCGGAGGGAAAGAGACCCAGTACTTC,CASSRGTSGGKETQYF
TRBV27,TRBJ1-1,.,.,TGTGCCAGCTGGGGGGGCACCCGGGGGGCTGAAGCTTTCTTT,CASWGGTRGAEAFF
TRBV28,TRBJ2-7,.,.,TGTGCCAGCAGTTTACGCCTCGGTGGGAGGAGCTCCTACGAGCAGTACTTC,CASSLRLGGRSSYEQYF
TRBV27,TRBJ1-4,.,TRBD1,TGTGCCAGCACATACCTTCGGGACAGGAATGAAAAACTGTTTTTT,CASTYLRDRNEKLFF
TRBV28,TRBJ2-1,.,.,TGTGCCAGCTGGATAGGGGCCCCGCCACCCTCCTACAATGAGCAGTTCTTC,CASWIGAPPPSYNEQFF
TRBV5-1,TRBJ2-7,.,.,TGCGCCAGCAGCTCCGGGCTAGCGACCTACGAGCAGTACTTC,CASSSGLATYEQYF
TRBV28,TRBJ2-1,.,TRBD2,TGTGCCAGCAGTGGGGGTGGGGGACTAGCGGAAAATGAGCAGTTCTTC,CASSGGGGLAENEQFF
TRBV27,TRBJ2-7,.,TRBD2,TGTGCCAGCAGTTTAGGGATAGCGGGAATGGGAGAGCAGTACTTC,CASSLGIAGMGEQYF
TRBV28,TRBJ1-6,.,.,TGTGCCAGCAGTTTTGCAGGGATCGATTCACCCCTCCACTTT,CASSFAGIDSPLHF
TRBV2,TRBJ2-7,.,TRBD1,TGTGCCAGCAGCCCGACAGGGATCTACGAGCAGTACTTC,CASSPTGIYEQYF
TRBV28,TRBJ2-7,.,TRBD1,TGTGCCAGCAGCCAGACAGGGGCCCCCTACGAGCAGTACTTC,CASSQTGAPYEQYF
TRBV19,TRBJ2-7,.,TRBD2,TGTGCCAGTGGACGGGACTACAACTCCTACGAGCAGTACTTC,CASGRDYNSYEQYF
TRBV28,TRBJ2-3,few,TRBD2,TGTGCCAGCATCCTCGGGGGGTTCTCCACAGATACGCAGTATTTT,CASILGGFSTDTQYF
TRBV7-9,TRBJ1-5,.,.,TGTGCCAGCAGCCCCTCGGGGGGCAATCAGCCCCAGCATTTT,CASSPSGGNQPQHF
TRBV7-9,TRBJ2-2,.,.,TGTGCCAGCAGCTTAGAATCGGCCGGGGAGCTGTTTTTT,CASSLESAGELFF
TRBV5-1,TRBJ1-2,.,.,TGCGCCAGCAGCGCAGGGTCGTATGGCTACACCTTC,CASSAGSYGYTF
TRBV7-3,TRBJ2-6,.,.,TGTGCCAGCAGCTTAACGGGGCCCGGTTCTGGGGCCAACGTCCTGACTTTC,CASSLTGPGSGANVLTF
TRBV9,TRBJ1-2,.,.,TGTGCCAGCAGCGGTGCGAGTGTAGACTATGGCTACACCTTC,CASSGASVDYGYTF
TRBV11-2,TRBJ1-3,once,.,TGTGCCAGCAGCCCCAGCGAGGGAGGAAACATCATATATTTT,CASSPSEGGNIIYF
TRBV4-2,TRBJ1-2,.,TRBD1,TGTGCCAGCAGCCAAGTTTCCGGACAGGGGGCGTACCACTATGGCTACACCTTC,CASSQVSGQGAYHYGYTF
TRBV27,TRBJ2-1,.,TRBD2,TGTGCCAGCAAATATTATAGTGTTACTAGCGGGAGGACCCATAACCTTTACAATGAGCAGTTCTTC,CASKYYSVTSGRTHNLYNEQFF
TRBV9,TRBJ2-1,.,.,TGTGCCAGCAGCTTACGGGGTTTCTCCTACAATGAGCAGTTCTTC,CASSLRGFSYNEQFF
TRBV28,TRBJ1-6,.,.,TGTGCCAGCAGTTTACGGGGGAGCTCCTATAATTCACCCCTCCACTTT,CASSLRGSSYNSPLHF
TRBV30,TRBJ1-5,.,.,TGTGCCTGGAGCCCGGTGCGGAGCAATCAGCCCCAGCATTTT,CAWSPVRSNQPQHF
TRBV5-4,TRBJ2-7,.,TRBD2,TGTGCCAGCAGCCTTGGGGCGGGAGGCCTGATCTACGAGCAGTACTTC,CASSLGAGGLIYEQYF
TRBV6-5,TRBJ1-3,few,.,TGTGCCAGCAGTTTTAGGGGGACACCTGGAAACACCATATATTTT,CASSFRGTPGNTIYF
TRBV25-1,TRBJ2-2,.,TRBD2,TGTGCCAGCAGTGAAGGACTAGCGGGAAACCTCCCCGGGGAGCTGTTTTTT,CASSEGLAGNLPGELFF
TRBV10-2,TRBJ2-7,.,TRBD2,TGCGCCAGCCAGACTAGCGGGTCGTACGAGCAGTACTTC,CASQTSGSYEQYF
TRBV5-1,TRBJ1-1,once,.,TGCGCCAGCAGCGGGAGGAGCACTGAAGCTTTCTTT,CASSGRSTEAFF
TRBV15,TRBJ2-3,.,TRBD1,TGTGCCACCAGCAGGAGGGGGCGCAGTGCAGATACGCAGTATTTT,CATSRRGRSADTQYF
TRBV21-1,TRBJ2-3,.,.,TGTGCCAGCAGCTCCTACACAGATACGCAGTATTTT,CASSSYTDTQYF
TRBV7-9,TRBJ2-1,.,.,TGTGCCAGCCTTAACGTTATAGCGGATGAGCAGTTCTTC,CASLNVIADEQFF
TRBV5-8,TRBJ1-1,.,.,TGTGCCAGCAGCGCAATCAGGCGAAACACTGAAGCTTTCTTT,CASSAIRRNTEAFF
TRBV9,TRBJ2-5,.,.,TGTGCCAGCAGCGTGAATCAGGCGGAGACCCAGTACTTC,CASSVNQAETQYF
TRBV10-3,TRBJ2-2,.,TRBD2,TGTGCCATCAGTGCCTCTTGGCTAGCGGACACCGGGGAGCTGTTTTTT,CAISASWLADTGELFF
TRBV16,TRBJ2-5,once,.,TGTGCCAGCAGACCACCGGGGGAGACCCAGTACTTC,CASRPPGETQYF
TRBV7-2,TRBJ2-7,.,TRBD1,TGTGCCAGCAGCTTAGATGGGACAGGGGGCGAAGACGAGCAGTACTTC,CASSLDGTGGEDEQYF